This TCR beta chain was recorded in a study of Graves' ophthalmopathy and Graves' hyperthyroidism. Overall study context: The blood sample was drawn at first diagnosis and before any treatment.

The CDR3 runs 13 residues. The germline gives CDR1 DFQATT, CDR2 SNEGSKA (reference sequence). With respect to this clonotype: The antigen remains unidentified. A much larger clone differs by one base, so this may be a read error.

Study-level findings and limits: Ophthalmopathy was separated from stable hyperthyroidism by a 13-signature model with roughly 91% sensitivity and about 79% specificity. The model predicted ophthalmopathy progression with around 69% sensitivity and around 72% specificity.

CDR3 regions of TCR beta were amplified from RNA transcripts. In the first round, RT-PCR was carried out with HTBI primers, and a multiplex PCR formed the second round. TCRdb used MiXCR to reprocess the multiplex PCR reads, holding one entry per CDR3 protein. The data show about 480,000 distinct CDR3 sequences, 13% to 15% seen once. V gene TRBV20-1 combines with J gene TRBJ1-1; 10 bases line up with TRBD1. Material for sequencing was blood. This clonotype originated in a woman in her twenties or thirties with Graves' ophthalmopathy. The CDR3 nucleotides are TGCAGTTCAACGACAGGGGGCATTACTGAAGCTTGCTTT. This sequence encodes CSSTTGGITEACF.